Listed below are T cell receptor beta chains from one sample, sequenced in a study of blood T cell repertoires in COVID-19. The repertoire was sequenced with immunoSEQ multiplex PCR; TCRdb's copy has only in-frame clones and lacks some. The repertoire includes more than 150,000 clones, approximately 91% of them detected once, and 2.1% sits in the top ten. Sequenced sample: peripheral blood. These receptors all stem from a man between 65 and 79 years old with active or convalescent COVID-19. The CDR3 runs from the conserved cysteine through the conserved F or W. A D gene is named only where the DNA matches it firmly. Clone size is given for some rows only: seen once, a few or many times, or a class if the clone is expanded.

v_call	clone_size	j_call	d_call	cdr3_aa	cdr3_nt
TRBV10-2	NA	TRBJ2-3	NA	CASSDGGVSTDTQYF	TGCGCCAGCAGTGATGGCGGGGTGAGCACAGATACGCAGTATTTT
TRBV7-2	NA	TRBJ2-7	NA	CASSSDRSYEQYF	TGTGCCAGCAGTTCCGACAGGTCCTACGAGCAGTACTTC
TRBV5-5	NA	TRBJ2-3	TRBD2	CASSSLAGADTQYF	TGTGCCAGCAGCTCCCTTGCGGGGGCAGATACGCAGTATTTT
TRBV18	NA	TRBJ2-7	TRBD2	CASSLRSGSYEQYF	TGTGCCAGCTCACTGCGCAGCGGGAGTTACGAGCAGTACTTC
TRBV2	NA	TRBJ2-6	TRBD1	CASSDTGQAAGANVLTF	TGTGCCAGCAGTGATACGGGACAGGCTGCTGGGGCCAACGTCCTGACTTTC
TRBV5-1	NA	TRBJ2-1	TRBD2	CASSAAGTSGADEQFF	TGCGCCAGCAGCGCGGCGGGGACTAGCGGGGCCGATGAGCAGTTCTTC
TRBV11-2	few	TRBJ1-5	NA	CASSLESRLGEPQHF	TGTGCCAGCAGCTTAGAGAGTCGACTAGGCGAGCCCCAGCATTTT
TRBV29-1	once	TRBJ1-1	TRBD1	CSVDRGGAGTEAFF	TGCAGCGTTGATCGAGGGGGCGCGGGCACTGAAGCTTTCTTT
TRBV6-5	once	TRBJ1-4	TRBD1	CATRGGANEKLFF	TGTGCCACCAGGGGGGGGGCTAATGAAAAACTGTTTTTT
TRBV3-1/TRBV3-2	NA	TRBJ1-5	NA	CASSQDPNEQPQHF	TGTGCCAGCAGCCAAGACCCAAACGAGCAGCCCCAGCATTTT
TRBV28	once	TRBJ2-3	NA	CASRSWPDTQYF	TGTGCCAGCAGATCTTGGCCAGATACGCAGTATTTT
TRBV3-1/TRBV3-2	NA	TRBJ1-4	NA	CASSQALAATNEKLFF	TGTGCCAGCAGCCAAGCTTTGGCTGCAACTAATGAAAAACTGTTTTTT
TRBV19	NA	TRBJ2-2	TRBD1	CASSHPRGQNTGELFF	TGTGCCAGTAGTCATCCCAGGGGGCAGAACACCGGGGAGCTGTTTTTT
TRBV4-3	NA	TRBJ2-7	NA	CASSQEGGITYEQYF	TGCGCCAGCAGCCAAGAAGGAGGGATTACATACGAGCAGTACTTC
TRBV5-1	NA	TRBJ1-1	NA	CASSLGTGAEAFF	TGCGCCAGCAGCTTGGGGACGGGAGCCGAAGCTTTCTTT
TRBV7-8	few	TRBJ2-1	NA	CASSLAERLWNEQFF	TGTGCCAGCAGCTTAGCGGAGCGGCTCTGGAATGAGCAGTTCTTC
TRBV30	NA	TRBJ2-3	TRBD2	CAWSHGLAGAREVDTQYF	TGTGCCTGGAGCCACGGGCTAGCGGGAGCTCGAGAGGTGGATACGCAGTATTTT
TRBV10-3	NA	TRBJ2-5	TRBD1	CAISESTGGTQYF	TGTGCCATCAGTGAGTCTACAGGGGGGACCCAGTACTTC
TRBV13	NA	TRBJ2-3	NA	CASSPQGDTQYF	TGTGCCAGCAGCCCCCAGGGAGATACGCAGTATTTT
TRBV30	NA	TRBJ1-4	TRBD1	CAWKGQGNEKLFF	TGTGCCTGGAAGGGACAGGGGAATGAAAAACTGTTTTTT
TRBV6-5	NA	TRBJ1-1	NA	CASRPDRNTEAFF	TGTGCCAGCAGACCGGACAGGAACACTGAAGCTTTCTTT
TRBV19	NA	TRBJ2-3	TRBD1	CASSIRQGSSSDTQYF	TGTGCCAGTAGTATTAGACAGGGATCGTCGTCTGATACGCAGTATTTT
TRBV4-3	NA	TRBJ2-7	TRBD2	CASSPGLAGGLVYEQYF	TGCGCCAGCAGCCCGGGACTAGCGGGAGGGCTAGTCTACGAGCAGTACTTC
TRBV4-1	NA	TRBJ1-6	TRBD1	CASSAQGVGYHSPLHF	TGCGCCAGCAGCGCACAGGGGGTCGGCTATCATTCACCCCTCCACTTT
TRBV10-3	few	TRBJ2-1	TRBD2	CAISPGLAVESSYNEQFF	TGTGCCATCAGCCCGGGACTAGCGGTAGAAAGCTCCTACAATGAGCAGTTCTTC
TRBV18	few	TRBJ2-3	NA	CASSPSSTDTQYF	TGTGCCAGCTCACCTTCTAGCACAGATACGCAGTATTTT
TRBV28	NA	TRBJ2-5	TRBD1	CAITGTGGKETQYF	TGTGCCATCACGGGGACAGGAGGGAAAGAGACCCAGTACTTC
TRBV5-8	NA	TRBJ2-3	TRBD1	CASSPGTVSADTQYF	TGTGCCAGCAGCCCCGGGACAGTGTCGGCAGATACGCAGTATTTT
TRBV6-2/TRBV6-3	NA	TRBJ2-7	TRBD2	CASSTATSASYEQYF	TGTGCCAGCAGTACCGCGACTAGCGCCTCCTACGAGCAGTACTTC
TRBV19	NA	TRBJ1-5	NA	CASSGQAPNQPQHF	TGTGCCAGTAGTGGGCAGGCCCCCAATCAGCCCCAGCATTTT
TRBV28	NA	TRBJ1-5	TRBD1	CASKPGQLSNQPQHF	TGTGCCAGCAAACCGGGACAGCTTAGCAATCAGCCCCAGCATTTT
TRBV20-1	NA	TRBJ2-3	NA	CSATLDTQYF	TGCAGTGCTACCCTTGATACGCAGTATTTT
TRBV20-1	NA	TRBJ1-6	NA	CSASKGTNNSPLHF	TGCAGTGCTAGTAAGGGGACTAATAATTCACCCCTCCACTTT
TRBV27	NA	TRBJ2-3	TRBD2	CASSGTSGRLMTDTQYF	TGTGCCAGCTCGGGCACTAGCGGGAGGTTGATGACAGATACGCAGTATTTT
TRBV13	NA	TRBJ2-1	TRBD1	CASRGTGVSYNEQFF	TGTGCCAGCAGGGGAACAGGGGTGTCCTACAATGAGCAGTTCTTC
TRBV6-2/TRBV6-3	NA	TRBJ2-3	TRBD1	CASSFDRVPWDTQYF	TGTGCCAGCAGTTTCGACAGGGTCCCTTGGGATACGCAGTATTTT
TRBV11-2	NA	TRBJ2-7	TRBD1	CASSPGTGGWYEQYF	TGTGCCAGCAGCCCGGGGACAGGGGGCTGGTACGAGCAGTACTTC
TRBV6-5	few	TRBJ1-1	NA	CASSRQYITEAFF	TGTGCCAGCAGTCGACAGTATATCACTGAAGCTTTCTTT
TRBV15	NA	TRBJ1-2	NA	CATSRDQRRDGYTF	TGTGCCACCAGCAGAGATCAGAGGAGGGATGGCTACACCTTC
TRBV18	NA	TRBJ2-4	TRBD1	CASSPPGQGNIQYF	TGTGCCAGCTCACCTCCGGGACAGGGCAACATTCAGTACTTC
TRBV3-1/TRBV3-2	NA	TRBJ1-1	NA	CASSPGTEAFF	TGTGCCAGCAGTCCCGGGACTGAAGCTTTCTTT
TRBV18	NA	TRBJ2-3	NA	CASSPPGARLGTQYF	TGTGCCAGCTCACCACCAGGGGCCCGGCTGGGTACGCAGTATTTT
TRBV5-1	few	TRBJ2-3	NA	CASSLKGPEVTNTQYF	TGCGCCAGCAGCTTGAAGGGGCCCGAAGTCACGAATACGCAGTATTTT
TRBV7-2	NA	TRBJ2-3	NA	CASSPGLHQYF	TGTGCCAGCAGCCCGGGACTGCATCAGTATTTT
TRBV14	NA	TRBJ1-2	TRBD1	CASSSRTGVVYGYTF	TGTGCCAGCAGCTCCCGGACAGGGGTAGTCTATGGCTACACCTTC
TRBV3-1/TRBV3-2	NA	TRBJ1-5	TRBD1	CASSQDPGGGQPQHF	TGTGCCAGCAGCCAAGATCCAGGGGGCGGTCAGCCCCAGCATTTT
TRBV10-3	NA	TRBJ2-3	NA	CAISESSDTQYF	TGTGCCATCAGTGAGTCTTCGGATACGCAGTATTTT
TRBV6-5	NA	TRBJ2-2	NA	CASRRGNGGELFF	TGTGCCAGCCGCAGGGGTAACGGCGGGGAGCTGTTTTTT
TRBV29-1	NA	TRBJ2-5	TRBD2	CSVGTSGSGTQYF	TGCAGCGTAGGGACTAGCGGGAGTGGGACCCAGTACTTC
TRBV6-2/TRBV6-3	NA	TRBJ2-7	NA	CASSSGGSGRYEQYF	TGTGCCAGCAGTTCCGGCGGTAGCGGTAGGTACGAGCAGTACTTC
TRBV11-2	NA	TRBJ2-1	NA	CASSPFGGPLSYNEQFF	TGTGCCAGCAGCCCCTTCGGGGGGCCGCTATCCTACAATGAGCAGTTCTTC
TRBV10-1	NA	TRBJ1-2	NA	CASSARPLDGYTF	TGCGCCAGCAGTGCTCGACCGCTAGACGGCTACACCTTC
TRBV6-5	once	TRBJ1-5	TRBD1	CASRTGQGRNQPQHF	TGTGCCAGCAGAACGGGACAGGGGCGCAATCAGCCCCAGCATTTT
TRBV3-1/TRBV3-2	NA	TRBJ2-5	NA	CASSQDVRLAEYQETQYF	TGTGCCAGCAGCCAAGATGTGCGCCTAGCAGAGTACCAAGAGACCCAGTACTTC